This TCR beta chain was obtained from a study of blood T cell repertoires in COVID-19. As for the study in general: The analysed material was cDNA or gDNA that came from T cells, B-cell-depleted T cells, or PBMCs.

V was clipped by 3 bases and J by 3 bases, with 3 bases between them. Looked up from germline, CDR1 is SGHNT and CDR2 is YENEEA. This CDR3 comprises 12 residues. Per the original data handling: Estimation of nucleated cell counts was performed using reference gene primer amplification. Assay: immunoSEQ multiplex PCR; the TCRdb copy retains only in-frame clones and omits some. The V and J calls and clone size come from that table; D and trimming were worked out from the DNA. The data show 130,000 or so clones, 88% seen once. The chain links TRBV11-3 to TRBJ1-3; D is uncertain. The sequenced sample consisted of peripheral blood. This sequence was found in a woman aged 55-75 years with acute or convalescent COVID-19. This CDR3 is CASSFNGNTIYF. The CDR3 DNA is TGTGCCAGCAGCTTTAATGGAAACACCATATATTTT.